The table lists the clone carrying this T cell receptor (beta chain) with a few counts. Clones were sequenced by immunoSEQ multiplex PCR, and TCRdb holds only the in-frame ones, with some missing. Found here are more than 85,000 clones, about 83% of them singletons; the top ten hold roughly 13%. This specimen comes from a study of control samples from healthy donors and cancer patients. From germline, CDR1 is MNHEY and CDR2 SMNVEV (reference sequence). This CDR3 is built from 15 residues. Trimming cost V 2 bases and J 5 bases, with 15 bases left between them. The sequence derives from a woman aged 45 to 65 in good health. Input material: blood. V gene TRBV27 combines with J gene TRBJ2-5; either TRBD1 or TRBD2 may supply D (5 bases each). CDR3 protein: CASSLLGGQGETQYF. The CDR3 nucleotides read TGTGCCAGCAGTTTACTCGGAGGACAAGGGGAGACCCAGTACTTC.